This TCR beta chain is from a study of beta chain features in type 1 diabetes. The study, taken as a whole, reports: In every one of the four CD4+ subsets, TCRB CDR3s were moderately but significantly shorter in Type 1 diabetes patients.

This CDR3 spans 15 amino acids. The germline V gene encodes CDR1 SGDLS and CDR2 YYNGEE. Unmatched junction bases numbered 7, after V lost 4 bases and J lost 3 bases. The single heparinised draw taken from each donor contained about 110 mL of blood on average. Isolation of CD4+ naive, central memory, regulatory and stem cell-like memory cells was achieved by sorting via CD45RO/CCR7/CD25/CD127/CD95/CD27. As regards this clone: As yet, its antigen is unknown.

What was sequenced were expressed TCRB transcripts, since all of the isolated RNA had been reverse transcribed. Clones were read by immunoSEQ multiplex PCR, and TCRdb kept only the in-frame ones, dropping some. The sample lists about 220,000 clones; 11% were seen once. V is TRBV9 and J is TRBJ2-7, with 10 nucleotides matching TRBD2. Material for sequencing was central memory CD4+ T cells from blood. The receptor was derived from a man between 18 and 35 years old in good health. CDR3 loop: CASSPTWTSGYEQYF. Written as DNA, the CDR3 is TGTGCCAGCAGCCCAACGTGGACTAGCGGCTACGAGCAGTACTTC.